These T cell receptor beta chains were read from a single sample in a study of regulatory T cells in long-lasting Graves disease. TCRdb called the multiplex PCR reads again in MiXCR, with one record for every CDR3 protein. The sample has 320,000 or so distinct CDR3 sequences; 18% are singletons. The specimen comprised peripheral blood mononuclear cells (PBMCs), sampled at new diagnosis, from a patient treated with antithyroid drugs. These receptors were obtained from a female donor with Graves disease. Both conserved end residues are part of each CDR3. Fields, in order: CDR3 length, J gene, V gene, CDR3 protein.

CDR3 length: 13
J gene: TRBJ1-1
V gene: TRBV7-9
CDR3 protein: CASSLPRAHSWFF

CDR3 length: 13
J gene: TRBJ2-3
V gene: TRBV6-2/TRBV6-3
CDR3 protein: CASSAPPPDTQYF

CDR3 length: 12
J gene: TRBJ1-2
V gene: TRBV6-5
CDR3 protein: CASSYAGNGYTF

CDR3 length: 13
J gene: TRBJ1-1
V gene: TRBV9
CDR3 protein: CASSVGGRAEAFF

CDR3 length: 18
J gene: TRBJ2-5
V gene: TRBV12-3/TRBV12-4
CDR3 protein: CASSQVGLAGGPGETQYF

CDR3 length: 15
J gene: TRBJ1-4
V gene: TRBV27
CDR3 protein: CASRLNQGAYEKLFF

CDR3 length: 14
J gene: TRBJ1-3
V gene: TRBV28
CDR3 protein: CASSRQGLRNTIYF

CDR3 length: 16
J gene: TRBJ2-2
V gene: TRBV2
CDR3 protein: CASSFSAGGPTGELFF

CDR3 length: 13
J gene: TRBJ2-7
V gene: TRBV6-5
CDR3 protein: CASSYDGQDEQYF

CDR3 length: 13
J gene: TRBJ2-7
V gene: TRBV28
CDR3 protein: CASRDRGAYEQYF

CDR3 length: 13
J gene: TRBJ2-1
V gene: TRBV11-2
CDR3 protein: CAGSRGTVNEQFF

CDR3 length: 14
J gene: TRBJ2-7
V gene: TRBV6-1
CDR3 protein: CATFSLGNSYEQYF

CDR3 length: 16
J gene: TRBJ1-1
V gene: TRBV10-3
CDR3 protein: CAISESRGTGNTEAFF

CDR3 length: 19
J gene: TRBJ2-7
V gene: TRBV5-1
CDR3 protein: CASSSEAQLGVAYSYEQYF

CDR3 length: 16
J gene: TRBJ2-1
V gene: TRBV24-1
CDR3 protein: CATSGLAGGSYNEQFF

CDR3 length: 18
J gene: TRBJ2-7
V gene: TRBV19
CDR3 protein: CASSIDHRLAGGSYEQYF

CDR3 length: 12
J gene: TRBJ1-1
V gene: TRBV12-3/TRBV12-4
CDR3 protein: CASRGTNTEAFF

CDR3 length: 14
J gene: TRBJ2-7
V gene: TRBV10-3
CDR3 protein: CAISEAMMGEEQYF

CDR3 length: 16
J gene: TRBJ2-1
V gene: TRBV28
CDR3 protein: CASSQTPGGWYNEQFF

CDR3 length: 15
J gene: TRBJ1-1
V gene: TRBV19
CDR3 protein: CASSRTNFMNTEAFF

CDR3 length: 15
J gene: TRBJ2-6
V gene: TRBV5-1
CDR3 protein: CASSPGHSGANVLTF

CDR3 length: 16
J gene: TRBJ2-5
V gene: TRBV11-2
CDR3 protein: CASSVNSGLRVETQYF

CDR3 length: 17
J gene: TRBJ2-7
V gene: TRBV7-8
CDR3 protein: CASSLATGLGSSYEQYF

CDR3 length: 15
J gene: TRBJ2-5
V gene: TRBV19
CDR3 protein: CASSINLAAQETQYF

CDR3 length: 14
J gene: TRBJ1-2
V gene: TRBV28
CDR3 protein: CASSPGQGTYGYTF

CDR3 length: 15
J gene: TRBJ2-7
V gene: TRBV5-5
CDR3 protein: CASISGGREAYEQYF

CDR3 length: 16
J gene: TRBJ1-1
V gene: TRBV5-1
CDR3 protein: CASSLGTGIRVAEAFF

CDR3 length: 12
J gene: TRBJ1-1
V gene: TRBV27
CDR3 protein: CASSTMGTEAFF

CDR3 length: 17
J gene: TRBJ2-7
V gene: TRBV11-3
CDR3 protein: CASSFSGVREGVSEQYF

CDR3 length: 14
J gene: TRBJ1-1
V gene: TRBV12-3/TRBV12-4
CDR3 protein: CASSFTPMNTEAFF

CDR3 length: 13
J gene: TRBJ2-7
V gene: TRBV5-1
CDR3 protein: CASSITSAYEQYF

CDR3 length: 20
J gene: TRBJ2-1
V gene: TRBV4-2
CDR3 protein: CASSQAALAPLLVAYNEQFF

CDR3 length: 14
J gene: TRBJ1-1
V gene: TRBV12-3/TRBV12-4
CDR3 protein: CASTLGQGKGEAFF

CDR3 length: 17
J gene: TRBJ2-5
V gene: TRBV27
CDR3 protein: CASSLSTGLAGGETQYF

CDR3 length: 13
J gene: TRBJ2-1
V gene: TRBV29-1
CDR3 protein: CSDSSWAGDEQFF

CDR3 length: 13
J gene: TRBJ1-2
V gene: TRBV19
CDR3 protein: CASSSRQGGGYTF

CDR3 length: 15
J gene: TRBJ2-3
V gene: TRBV5-6
CDR3 protein: CASEIGFGGTDTQYF

CDR3 length: 15
J gene: TRBJ2-2
V gene: TRBV6-2/TRBV6-3
CDR3 protein: CASRKPGPPTWELFF

CDR3 length: 17
J gene: TRBJ2-1
V gene: TRBV11-3
CDR3 protein: CACSLVPGGVEYNEQFF

CDR3 length: 16
J gene: TRBJ2-7
V gene: TRBV11-2
CDR3 protein: CASRMIAGGPDYEQYF

CDR3 length: 15
J gene: TRBJ1-6
V gene: TRBV11-2
CDR3 protein: CASSLLAGTNSPLHF

CDR3 length: 16
J gene: TRBJ1-2
V gene: TRBV5-1
CDR3 protein: CASSLATAGINYGYTF

CDR3 length: 14
J gene: TRBJ2-2
V gene: TRBV24-1
CDR3 protein: CATDGGSNTGELFF

CDR3 length: 12
J gene: TRBJ2-7
V gene: TRBV3-1
CDR3 protein: CASSQEDGEQYF

CDR3 length: 15
J gene: TRBJ2-7
V gene: TRBV10-3
CDR3 protein: CAITPGLAGDGEQYF

CDR3 length: 15
J gene: NA
V gene: TRBV20-1
CDR3 protein: CSTHPPGLAGETQFF

CDR3 length: 16
J gene: TRBJ2-1
V gene: TRBV10-1
CDR3 protein: CASSVTGGSPYNEQFF

CDR3 length: 14
J gene: TRBJ2-5
V gene: TRBV28
CDR3 protein: CASSAPDSQETQYF

CDR3 length: 14
J gene: TRBJ2-1
V gene: TRBV7-8
CDR3 protein: CASSWDREYNEQFF

CDR3 length: 14
J gene: TRBJ2-7
V gene: TRBV3-1
CDR3 protein: CASSQEPGDYEQYF

CDR3 length: 12
J gene: TRBJ2-1
V gene: TRBV30
CDR3 protein: CAWNSGEDEQFF

CDR3 length: 16
J gene: TRBJ2-2
V gene: TRBV19
CDR3 protein: CASSIDQGALAGELFF

CDR3 length: 15
J gene: TRBJ2-1
V gene: TRBV19
CDR3 protein: CASSIPGGWGNEQFF